This T cell receptor (beta chain) comes out of a study of human T cells and chemical hapten exposure. General observations from the study: With DPC sensitization, TCRs exceeding 1 in 1000 frequency showed no change.

Time point here: healthy volunteer bleed at 6 weeks. It was unfractionated whole blood from which total RNA was extracted. How the authors handled the data: Samples ranged from roughly 20,000 to 750,000 TCRs, with a median of approximately 100,000. Using its own MiXCR run on the RACE reads, TCRdb lists one record per CDR3 protein. In this record, the V and J calls reflect TCRdb's handling and not the investigators' own analysis. The sample holds about 34,000 distinct CDR3 sequences, roughly 5% seen once. This clonotype is judged medium-sized. Its antigen is currently unknown. The clonotype comes from a human donor in good health. Some clones in this sample may be carry-over from other donors' samples. Sequenced material: whole blood.

CDR3 amino acids: CASSLEGAQPQHF. In DNA form, the CDR3 reads TGTGCCAGCAGCTTAGAGGGCGCTCAGCCCCAGCATTTT. The chain links TRBV7-2 to TRBJ1-5; D unresolved. Per germline, CDR1 SGHTA and CDR2 FQGNSA. Trimming left V 1 base short and J 6 bases short, with 7 bases between. There are 13 residues in the CDR3.